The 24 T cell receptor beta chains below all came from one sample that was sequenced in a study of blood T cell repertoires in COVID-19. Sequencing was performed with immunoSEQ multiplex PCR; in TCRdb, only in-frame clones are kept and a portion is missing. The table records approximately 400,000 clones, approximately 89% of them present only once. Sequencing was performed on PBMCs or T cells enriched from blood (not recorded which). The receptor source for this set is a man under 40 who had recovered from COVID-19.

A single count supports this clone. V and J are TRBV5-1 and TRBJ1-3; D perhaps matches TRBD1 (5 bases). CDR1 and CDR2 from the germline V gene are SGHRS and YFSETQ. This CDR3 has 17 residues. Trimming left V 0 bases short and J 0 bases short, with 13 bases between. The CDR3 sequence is CASSLGQGLTSGNTIYF. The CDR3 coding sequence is TGCGCCAGCAGCTTGGGTCAGGGCCTTACCTCTGGAAACACCATATATTTT.

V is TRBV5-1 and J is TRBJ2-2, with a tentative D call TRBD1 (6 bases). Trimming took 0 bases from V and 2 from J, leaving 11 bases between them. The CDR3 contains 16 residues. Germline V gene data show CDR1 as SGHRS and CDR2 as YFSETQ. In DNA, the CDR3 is TGCGCCAGCAGCTTGGTAACAGGGCTCAACACCGGGGAGCTGTTTTTT. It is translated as CASSLVTGLNTGELFF.

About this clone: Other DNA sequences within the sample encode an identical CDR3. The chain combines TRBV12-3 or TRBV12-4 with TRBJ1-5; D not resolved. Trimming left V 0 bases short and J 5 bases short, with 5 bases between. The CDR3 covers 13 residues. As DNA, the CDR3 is TGTGCCAGCAGTTTAGCCCAATATCAGCCCCAGCATTTT. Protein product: CASSLAQYQPQHF.

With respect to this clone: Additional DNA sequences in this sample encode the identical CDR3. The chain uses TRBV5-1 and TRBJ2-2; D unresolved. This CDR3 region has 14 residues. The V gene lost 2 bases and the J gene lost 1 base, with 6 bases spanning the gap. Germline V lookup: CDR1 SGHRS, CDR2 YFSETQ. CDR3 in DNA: TGCGCCAGCAGCTTTTCAGGGAACACCGGGGAGCTGTTTTTT. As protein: CASSFSGNTGELFF.

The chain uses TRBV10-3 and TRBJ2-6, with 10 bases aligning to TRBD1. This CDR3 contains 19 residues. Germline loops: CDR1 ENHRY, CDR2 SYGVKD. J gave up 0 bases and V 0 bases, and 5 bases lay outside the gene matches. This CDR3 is CAISESAGQGSSGANVLTF. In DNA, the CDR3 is TGTGCCATCAGTGAGTCCGCGGGACAGGGGAGCTCTGGGGCCAACGTCCTGACTTTC.

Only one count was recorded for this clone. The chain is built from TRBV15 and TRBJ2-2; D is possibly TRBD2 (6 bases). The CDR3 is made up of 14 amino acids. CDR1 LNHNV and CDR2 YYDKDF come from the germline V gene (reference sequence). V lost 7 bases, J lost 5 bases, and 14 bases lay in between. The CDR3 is CATTAYRGTGELFF. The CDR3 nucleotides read TGTGCCACCACGGCTTATCGGGGGACCGGGGAGCTGTTTTTT.

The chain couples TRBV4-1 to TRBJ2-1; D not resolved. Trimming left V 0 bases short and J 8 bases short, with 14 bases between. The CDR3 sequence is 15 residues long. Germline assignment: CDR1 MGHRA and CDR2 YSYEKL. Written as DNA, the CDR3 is TGCGCCAGCAGCCAAGAAAGCGCCTCTATTTATGAGCAGTTCTTC. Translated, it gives CASSQESASIYEQFF.

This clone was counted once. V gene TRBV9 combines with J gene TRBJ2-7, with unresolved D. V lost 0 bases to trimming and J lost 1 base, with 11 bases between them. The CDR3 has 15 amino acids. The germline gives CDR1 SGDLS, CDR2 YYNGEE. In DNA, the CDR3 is TGTGCCAGCAGCGTAGACGGAGCCCCTTCCTACGAGCAGTACTTC. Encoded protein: CASSVDGAPSYEQYF.

DNA for the CDR3: TGTGCCAGCAGCCTACTCAAGGCGGGGGGCGAGGAGCAGTACTTC. It codes for CASSLLKAGGEEQYF. The chain carries TRBV4-2 and TRBJ2-7; 8 nucleotides line up with TRBD2. The germline V gene encodes CDR1 LGHNA and CDR2 YNFKEQ. CDR3 size: 15 residues. Losses at the gene ends were 4 bases for V and 7 bases for J; bases not matched to a gene: 12.

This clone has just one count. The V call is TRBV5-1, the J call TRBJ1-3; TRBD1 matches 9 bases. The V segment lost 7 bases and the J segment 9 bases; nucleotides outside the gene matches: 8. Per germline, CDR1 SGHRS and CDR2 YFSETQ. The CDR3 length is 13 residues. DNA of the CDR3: TGCGCCAGCTCGACAGGGGGGGTCGGCACCATATATTTT. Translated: CASSTGGVGTIYF.

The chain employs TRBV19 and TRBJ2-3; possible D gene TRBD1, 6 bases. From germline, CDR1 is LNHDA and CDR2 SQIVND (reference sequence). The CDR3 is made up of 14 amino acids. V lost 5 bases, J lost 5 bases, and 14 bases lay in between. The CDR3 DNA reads TGTGCCAGTAGTTCACAGGGTATGGTAGATACGCAGTATTTT. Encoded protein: CASSSQGMVDTQYF.

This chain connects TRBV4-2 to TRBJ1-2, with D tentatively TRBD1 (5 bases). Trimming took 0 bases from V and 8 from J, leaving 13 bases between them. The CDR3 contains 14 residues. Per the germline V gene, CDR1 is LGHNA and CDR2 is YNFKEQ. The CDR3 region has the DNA TGTGCCAGCAGCCAAGATCAGGGTACGGGCGGCTACACCTTC. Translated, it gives CASSQDQGTGGYTF.

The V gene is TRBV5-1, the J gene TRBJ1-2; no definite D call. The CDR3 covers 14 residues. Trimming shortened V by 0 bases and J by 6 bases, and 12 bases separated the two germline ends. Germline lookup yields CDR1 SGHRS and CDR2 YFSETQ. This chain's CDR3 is CASSLETPQDGYTF. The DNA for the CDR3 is TGCGCCAGCAGCTTGGAGACCCCGCAGGATGGCTACACCTTC. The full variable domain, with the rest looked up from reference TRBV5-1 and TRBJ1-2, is KAGVTQTPRYLIKTRGQQVTLSCSPISGHRSVSWYQQTPGQGLQFLFEYFSETQRNKGNFPGRFSGRQFSNSRSEMNVSTLELGDSALYLCASSLETPQDGYTFGSGTRLTVV.

The CDR3 bases are TGTGCCAGCAGCCGTACAGGGGACACTGAAGCTTTCTTT. Protein: CASSRTGDTEAFF. V usage is TRBV7-3 and J usage is TRBJ1-1, with 7 bases lining up with TRBD1. The germline V gene has CDR1 SGHTA and CDR2 FQGTGA. After removal of 5 bases from V and 3 bases from J, the junction contained 3 bases not matched to a gene. The CDR3 spans 13 residues. Combining the CDR3 with reference TRBV7-3 and TRBJ1-1 gives the whole variable domain GAGVSQTPSNKVTEKGKYVELRCDPISGHTALYWYRQSLGQGPEFLIYFQGTGAADDSGLPNDRFFAVRPEGSVSTLKIQRTERGDSAVYLCASSRTGDTEAFFGQGTRLTVV.

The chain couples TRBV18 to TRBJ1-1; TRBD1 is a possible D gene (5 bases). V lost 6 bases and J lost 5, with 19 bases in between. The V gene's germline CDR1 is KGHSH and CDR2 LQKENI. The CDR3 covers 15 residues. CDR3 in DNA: TGTGCCAGCTCTCCTGGCCCCGGAGGGGAAACTGAAGCTTTCTTT. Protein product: CASSPGPGGETEAFF.

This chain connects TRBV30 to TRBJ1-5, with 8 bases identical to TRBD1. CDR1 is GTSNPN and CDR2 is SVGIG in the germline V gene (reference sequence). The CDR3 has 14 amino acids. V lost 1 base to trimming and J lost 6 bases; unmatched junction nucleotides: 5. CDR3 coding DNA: TGTGCCTGGAGTGCCCCAGGGGGCGTTCAGCCCCAGCATTTT. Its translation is CAWSAPGGVQPQHF.

The CDR3 bases are TGTGCCAGCAGCTTGGGGCCGAGCAGGGGATTTATTGGCTACACCTTC. It is translated as CASSLGPSRGFIGYTF. The chain uses TRBV5-8 and TRBJ1-2, with D possibly being TRBD1 (6 bases). This CDR3 has 16 residues. The germline gives CDR1 SGHTS, CDR2 YDEGEE. V gave up 0 bases and J gave up 7 bases, with 19 bases separating them.

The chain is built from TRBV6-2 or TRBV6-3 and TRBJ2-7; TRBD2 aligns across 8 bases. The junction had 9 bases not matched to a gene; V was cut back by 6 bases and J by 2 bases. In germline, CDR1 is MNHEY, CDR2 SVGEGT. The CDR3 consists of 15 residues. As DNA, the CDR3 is TGTGCCAGCAGCCAGTGGCGGGGGGCCGCCTACGAGCAGTACTTC. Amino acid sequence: CASSQWRGAAYEQYF.

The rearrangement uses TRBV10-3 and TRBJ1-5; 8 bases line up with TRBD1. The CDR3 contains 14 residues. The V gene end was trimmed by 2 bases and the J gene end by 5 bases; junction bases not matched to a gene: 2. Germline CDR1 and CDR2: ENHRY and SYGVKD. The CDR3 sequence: CAISEPDRDQPQHF. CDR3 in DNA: TGTGCCATCAGTGAGCCGGACAGGGATCAGCCCCAGCATTTT.

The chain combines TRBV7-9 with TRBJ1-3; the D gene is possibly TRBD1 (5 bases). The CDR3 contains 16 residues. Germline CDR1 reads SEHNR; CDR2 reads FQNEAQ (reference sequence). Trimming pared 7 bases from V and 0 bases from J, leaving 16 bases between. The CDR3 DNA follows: TGTGCCAGCATCATGGATAGGGGCCACTCTGGAAACACCATATATTTT. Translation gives CASIMDRGHSGNTIYF.

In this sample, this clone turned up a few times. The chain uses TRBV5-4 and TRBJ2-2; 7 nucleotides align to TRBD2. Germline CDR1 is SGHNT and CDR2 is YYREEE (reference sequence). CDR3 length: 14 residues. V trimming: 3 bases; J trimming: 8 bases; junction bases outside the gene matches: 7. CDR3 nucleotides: TGTGCCAGCAGCTCCCCACTAGCGACTGGGGAGCTGTTTTTT. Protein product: CASSSPLATGELFF.

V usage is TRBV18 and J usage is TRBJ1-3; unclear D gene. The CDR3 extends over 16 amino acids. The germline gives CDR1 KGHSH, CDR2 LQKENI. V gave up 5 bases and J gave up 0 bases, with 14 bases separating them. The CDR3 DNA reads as TGTGCCAGCTCAGCCGTTCCAGGCAGCTCTGGAAACACCATATATTTT. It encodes CASSAVPGSSGNTIYF.

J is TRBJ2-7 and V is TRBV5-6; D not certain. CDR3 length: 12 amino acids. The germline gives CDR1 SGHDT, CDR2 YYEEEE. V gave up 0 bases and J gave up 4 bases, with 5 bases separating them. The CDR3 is CASSLAVYEQYF. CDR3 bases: TGTGCCAGCAGCTTGGCCGTATACGAGCAGTACTTC.

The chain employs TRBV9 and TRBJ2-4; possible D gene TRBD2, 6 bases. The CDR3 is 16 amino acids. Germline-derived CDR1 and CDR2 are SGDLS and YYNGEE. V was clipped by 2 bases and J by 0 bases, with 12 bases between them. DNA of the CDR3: TGTGCCAGCAGCGTTGGGTCGGGGGTAGCCAAAAACATTCAGTACTTC. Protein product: CASSVGSGVAKNIQYF.